These T cell receptor beta chains were read from a single sample in a study of CD8+ T cells in alopecia areata. The method was immunoSEQ multiplex PCR; TCRdb's version includes in-frame clones alone and lacks a portion of them. Of over 150,000 clones in the sample, 50% to 65% were seen once. The sample consisted of CD8+ T cells sorted from blood, taken at week 24, from a patient treated with tofacitinib. The receptors derive from a human donor with alopecia areata. CDR3s include the opening cysteine and the closing phenylalanine or tryptophan. The order of the fields is clone size, V gene, J gene, D gene, CDR3 protein, CDR3 DNA. D genes are given only for firm matches. The size entry is marked missing in some rows and otherwise reads once, few, many or a size class.

size: NA; V: TRBV27; J: TRBJ2-7; D: TRBD1; CDR3: CASSLGQGDYEQYF; DNA: TGTGCCAGCAGTTTGGGGCAGGGGGACTACGAGCAGTACTTC
size: NA; V: TRBV4-3; J: TRBJ2-7; D: NA; CDR3: CASSQDELYEQYF; DNA: TGCGCCAGCAGCCAGGACGAGCTCTACGAGCAGTACTTC
size: NA; V: TRBV29-1; J: TRBJ2-7; D: TRBD1; CDR3: CSAIDRDRVDEQYF; DNA: TGCAGCGCCATCGACCGGGACAGGGTTGACGAGCAGTACTTC
size: NA; V: TRBV4-3; J: TRBJ2-7; D: NA; CDR3: CASSQDGTSESYEQYF; DNA: TGCGCCAGCAGCCAAGATGGAACGTCGGAGTCCTACGAGCAGTACTTC
size: NA; V: TRBV2; J: TRBJ2-3; D: TRBD2; CDR3: CASSEWGTNTDTQYF; DNA: TGTGCCAGCAGTGAGTGGGGGACTAACACAGATACGCAGTATTTT
size: NA; V: TRBV27; J: TRBJ1-1; D: NA; CDR3: CASSQRGNTEAFF; DNA: TGTGCCAGCAGTCAGCGAGGGAACACTGAAGCTTTCTTT
size: NA; V: TRBV13; J: TRBJ2-2; D: TRBD1; CDR3: CASSRTGETGELFF; DNA: TGTGCCAGCAGCCGGACAGGGGAAACCGGGGAGCTGTTTTTT
size: NA; V: TRBV4-1; J: TRBJ1-1; D: NA; CDR3: CASSQDRAVSAFF; DNA: TGCGCCAGCAGCCAAGATCGGGCGGTCTCAGCTTTCTTT
size: NA; V: TRBV29-1; J: TRBJ1-2; D: NA; CDR3: CSVESGLYGYTF; DNA: TGCAGCGTTGAAAGCGGCCTCTACGGCTACACCTTC
size: few; V: TRBV19; J: TRBJ1-5; D: NA; CDR3: CASSIEHNQPQHF; DNA: TGTGCCAGTAGTATAGAACACAATCAGCCCCAGCATTTT
size: NA; V: TRBV27; J: TRBJ2-3; D: NA; CDR3: CASSLSAGERADTQYF; DNA: TGTGCCAGCAGTTTATCCGCAGGGGAGAGGGCAGATACGCAGTATTTT
size: NA; V: TRBV5-1; J: TRBJ2-2; D: TRBD2; CDR3: CASSPRTSGGAGELFF; DNA: TGCGCCAGCAGCCCCCGGACTAGCGGGGGGGCCGGGGAGCTGTTTTTT
size: few; V: TRBV29-1; J: TRBJ2-5; D: TRBD1; CDR3: CSLNRDSQETQYF; DNA: TGCAGCCTAAACCGGGACAGCCAAGAGACCCAGTACTTC
size: few; V: TRBV7-9; J: TRBJ1-6; D: NA; CDR3: CASSLDRDYNSPLHF; DNA: TGTGCCAGCAGCTTAGACAGGGATTATAATTCACCCCTCCACTTT
size: NA; V: TRBV19; J: TRBJ2-5; D: NA; CDR3: CASKEEVEETQYF; DNA: TGTGCCAGTAAAGAAGAGGTTGAAGAGACCCAGTACTTC
size: NA; V: TRBV5-1; J: TRBJ2-7; D: TRBD1; CDR3: CASSLRGLNYEQYF; DNA: TGCGCCAGCAGCTTGAGGGGGCTAAACTACGAGCAGTACTTC
size: few; V: TRBV19; J: TRBJ1-1; D: NA; CDR3: CASSSRAGMNTEAFF; DNA: TGTGCCAGTAGTTCCAGAGCGGGGATGAACACTGAAGCTTTCTTT
size: once; V: TRBV5-1; J: TRBJ2-7; D: NA; CDR3: CASSLLLSEPPFYEQYF; DNA: TGCGCCAGCAGCTTGCTGCTGTCAGAACCTCCTTTCTACGAGCAGTACTTC
size: few; V: TRBV9; J: TRBJ2-7; D: TRBD1; CDR3: CASSARLGQGEGYEQYF; DNA: TGTGCCAGCAGCGCGAGGCTTGGACAGGGGGAGGGCTACGAGCAGTACTTC
size: NA; V: TRBV15; J: TRBJ2-7; D: TRBD2; CDR3: CATSRDHAERGGEQYF; DNA: TGTGCCACCAGCAGAGATCACGCGGAGCGCGGGGGGGAGCAGTACTTC
size: NA; V: TRBV7-2; J: TRBJ1-2; D: NA; CDR3: CASSLGMNYGYTF; DNA: TGTGCCAGCAGCTTAGGGATGAACTATGGCTACACCTTC
size: NA; V: TRBV9; J: TRBJ1-1; D: NA; CDR3: CASSVAGPEAFF; DNA: TGTGCCAGCAGCGTAGCGGGGCCCGAAGCTTTCTTT
size: NA; V: TRBV9; J: TRBJ1-2; D: TRBD1; CDR3: CASSPRTGGLPGYTF; DNA: TGTGCCAGCAGCCCCCGGACAGGGGGCCTACCTGGCTACACCTTC
size: NA; V: TRBV9; J: TRBJ2-1; D: NA; CDR3: CASTLGGGPHNEQFF; DNA: TGTGCCAGCACCCTTGGGGGGGGCCCCCACAATGAGCAGTTCTTC
size: NA; V: TRBV11-2; J: TRBJ1-2; D: NA; CDR3: CASSLRGGGYTF; DNA: TGTGCCAGCAGCTTAAGGGGTGGTGGCTACACCTTC
size: NA; V: TRBV15; J: TRBJ2-5; D: NA; CDR3: CATRQGGEETQYF; DNA: TGTGCCACCAGGCAGGGGGGGGAGGAGACCCAGTACTTC
size: NA; V: TRBV30; J: TRBJ1-2; D: TRBD1; CDR3: CAWSVEGGIYGYTF; DNA: TGTGCCTGGAGTGTCGAAGGGGGCATCTATGGCTACACCTTC
size: NA; V: TRBV27; J: TRBJ2-7; D: NA; CDR3: CASSGDPGYEQYF; DNA: TGTGCCAGCAGCGGGGACCCAGGGTACGAGCAGTACTTC
size: NA; V: TRBV7-6; J: TRBJ2-2; D: TRBD1; CDR3: CASSSGQSVGELFF; DNA: TGTGCCAGCAGCTCGGGACAGTCGGTCGGGGAGCTGTTTTTT
size: NA; V: TRBV27; J: TRBJ2-7; D: TRBD1; CDR3: CASRDRKAEQYF; DNA: TGTGCCAGCCGGGACAGGAAGGCCGAGCAGTACTTC
size: NA; V: TRBV7-2; J: TRBJ2-2; D: TRBD1; CDR3: CASSLRTGEYGGELFF; DNA: TGTGCCAGCAGCCTAAGGACAGGGGAATATGGCGGGGAGCTGTTTTTT
size: NA; V: TRBV2; J: TRBJ1-5; D: NA; CDR3: CASQRWGASSNQPQHF; DNA: TGTGCCAGTCAGAGATGGGGGGCGTCGAGCAATCAGCCCCAGCATTTT
size: NA; V: TRBV6-5; J: TRBJ2-1; D: NA; CDR3: CASSYSGGAYNEQFF; DNA: TGTGCCAGCAGTTACTCCGGAGGAGCCTACAATGAGCAGTTCTTC
size: NA; V: TRBV7-9; J: TRBJ1-2; D: NA; CDR3: CASRPVGGLGGYTF; DNA: TGTGCCAGCAGACCTGTTGGGGGCCTTGGAGGCTACACCTTC
size: NA; V: TRBV19; J: TRBJ2-7; D: NA; CDR3: CASSLQGGTYEQYF; DNA: TGTGCCAGTAGTCTCCAGGGGGGGACCTACGAGCAGTACTTC
size: few; V: TRBV7-9; J: TRBJ1-4; D: TRBD1; CDR3: CASSPPGQSNEKLFF; DNA: TGTGCCAGCAGCCCACCGGGACAGTCTAATGAAAAACTGTTTTTT
size: NA; V: TRBV11-2; J: TRBJ1-5; D: NA; CDR3: CASSRGLYSNQPQHF; DNA: TGTGCCAGCAGCCGGGGACTGTATAGCAATCAGCCCCAGCATTTT
size: NA; V: TRBV7-3; J: TRBJ1-2; D: NA; CDR3: CASSLKPGGGYTF; DNA: TGTGCCAGCAGCTTAAAACCCGGAGGCGGCTACACCTTC
size: few; V: TRBV10-3; J: TRBJ1-2; D: TRBD1; CDR3: CAISIQDRLEYGYTF; DNA: TGTGCCATCAGTATCCAGGACAGGCTGGAGTATGGCTACACCTTC
size: NA; V: TRBV11-2; J: TRBJ2-3; D: TRBD1; CDR3: CASSPTGTASTDTQYF; DNA: TGTGCCAGCAGCCCCACCGGGACAGCTAGCACAGATACGCAGTATTTT
size: NA; V: TRBV2; J: TRBJ1-2; D: NA; CDR3: CASSEVPGDYGYTF; DNA: TGTGCCAGCAGTGAGGTCCCCGGCGACTATGGCTACACCTTC
size: few; V: TRBV9; J: TRBJ2-1; D: TRBD1; CDR3: CASSAGDSNEQFF; DNA: TGTGCCAGCAGCGCTGGGGACAGCAATGAGCAGTTCTTC
size: NA; V: TRBV5-6; J: TRBJ1-6; D: NA; CDR3: CASSPRTSPLHF; DNA: TGTGCCAGCAGCCCTCGGACGTCACCCCTCCACTTT
size: NA; V: TRBV28; J: TRBJ2-5; D: TRBD1; CDR3: CASSYRDRAQETQYF; DNA: TGTGCCAGCAGCTACCGGGACAGGGCCCAAGAGACCCAGTACTTC
size: few; V: TRBV12-5; J: TRBJ1-2; D: NA; CDR3: CASGLPPGYGYTF; DNA: TGTGCTAGTGGTTTGCCCCCTGGCTATGGCTACACCTTC
size: few; V: TRBV29-1; J: TRBJ2-3; D: NA; CDR3: CSVEGREYTDTQYF; DNA: TGCAGCGTTGAAGGGAGGGAATACACAGATACGCAGTATTTT
size: NA; V: TRBV9; J: TRBJ2-3; D: NA; CDR3: CASSVVGEPTPTDTQYF; DNA: TGTGCCAGCAGCGTAGTGGGGGAGCCGACCCCCACAGATACGCAGTATTTT
size: NA; V: TRBV5-1; J: TRBJ2-7; D: TRBD1; CDR3: CASSLGAGGLYEQYF; DNA: TGCGCCAGCAGCTTGGGGGCAGGGGGTCTGTACGAGCAGTACTTC